This T cell receptor beta chain was profiled in a study of T cells in Graves' hyperthyroidism and ophthalmopathy. Study information: Before treatment of any kind, peripheral blood was taken at initial diagnosis.

Using RNA transcripts as the source, TCR beta CDR3 regions were amplified. When the TCR CDR3 underwent first-round RT-PCR, the HTBI primer set was used. MiXCR, applied by TCRdb to the multiplex PCR reads, yields one record per CDR3 protein. The sample lists 150,000 to 200,000 distinct CDR3 sequences, over 8% occurring once. This clonotype was detected ten times or more. Its antigen is unidentified. Study outcomes and limitations: Ophthalmopathy could be told apart from stable hyperthyroidism with a 13 V-J model.

Trimming cost V 4 bases and J 6 bases, with 13 bases left between them. Looked up from germline, CDR1 is SGHRS and CDR2 is YFSETQ. The CDR3 loop spans 13 amino acids. The blood sample was taken at first hyperthyroidism diagnosis, before any ophthalmopathy symptoms. This clonotype was obtained from a young woman with Graves' hyperthyroidism that later progressed to Graves' ophthalmopathy. The sequenced material came from blood. The rearrangement links TRBV5-1 to TRBJ1-1, with D maybe TRBD1 (6 bases). The CDR3 coding sequence is TGCGCCAGCAGCCCACGGACAGTCTCTGAAGCTTTCTTT. Residues: CASSPRTVSEAFF.